This is a list of T cell receptor beta chains from one sample in a study of OX40 agonist ivuxolimab in advanced cancers. TCRdb's copy holds only in-frame clones and misses some; the assay was immunoSEQ multiplex PCR. The sample has 95,000 to 110,000 clones, 80% to 95% seen once; the top ten hold 0.95% to 1.5%. Specimen: CD4+ or CD8+ T cells sorted from blood, collected in a trial of the OX40 agonist ivuxolimab. These TCRs come from an adult with an advanced solid tumor such as melanoma, head and neck, liver or kidney cancer. Each CDR3 is given with its conserved first and last residue. D genes are given only for firm matches. Not all rows give a size; the values are once, few, many and, for expanded clones, a class.

>TRBJ1-1|TRBV19|TRBD1|NA
TGTGCCAGTAGTATCAGAAGGGGACAGGGAATCGTGAACACTGAAGCTTTCTTT
CASSIRRGQGIVNTEAFF
>TRBJ2-7|TRBV6-5|NA|NA
TGTGCCAGCAGTCCACAGGGAGACGAGCAGTACTTC
CASSPQGDEQYF
>TRBJ2-5|TRBV18|NA|NA
TGTGCCAGCTCGAGGGGGAGGGCGGAGACCCAGTACTTC
CASSRGRAETQYF
>TRBJ2-1|TRBV19|NA|NA
TGTGCCAGTAGTAACATTGGCGCGGGATCCAATGAGCAGTTCTTC
CASSNIGAGSNEQFF
>TRBJ2-2|TRBV7-3|TRBD2|NA
TGTGCCAGCTCGGGAGGGCCTGAAACCGGGGAGCTGTTTTTT
CASSGGPETGELFF
>TRBJ2-1|TRBV12-5|NA|NA
TGTGCTAGTGGTCCCTCTGGGGTCGGGAGGCAGTTCTTC
CASGPSGVGRQFF
>TRBJ1-4|TRBV19|NA|NA
TGTGCCAGTAGTGACAGGACTAATGAAAAACTGTTTTTT
CASSDRTNEKLFF
>TRBJ1-2|TRBV19|NA|NA
TGTGCCAGTATTCCCCGGGACGGGAGACTCTATGGCTACACCTTC
CASIPRDGRLYGYTF
>TRBJ1-6|TRBV19|TRBD1|NA
TGTGCCAGCAAACCCGGGACAGGGGGCCATTCACCCCTCCACTTT
CASKPGTGGHSPLHF
>TRBJ2-5|TRBV7-9|TRBD2|NA
TGTGCCAGCAGCTCACCCCGAGGACTAGCGGGCTACCAAGAGACCCAGTACTTC
CASSSPRGLAGYQETQYF
>TRBJ2-5|TRBV25-1|NA|NA
TGTGCCAGCACCGAAGGTAGTGGGGGCGGGGAGACCCAGTACTTC
CASTEGSGGGETQYF
>TRBJ1-1|TRBV5-1|TRBD1|NA
TGCGCCAGCAGCCTACTATTAGGACAGGCGAACACTGAAGCTTTCTTT
CASSLLLGQANTEAFF
>TRBJ1-2|TRBV4-1|NA|NA
TGCGCCAGCAGCCAAGAGCCTGGAGCAACTAACTATGGCTACACCTTC
CASSQEPGATNYGYTF
>TRBJ2-7|TRBV5-1|TRBD2|once
TGCGCCAGCAGCCAACCGGGACTAGCGGGAGGCCAATGGATGTACGAGCAGTACTTC
CASSQPGLAGGQWMYEQYF
>TRBJ1-2|TRBV28|NA|NA
TGTGCCAGCAGTTTACGACCCCCGGGGGTCGGCTACACCTTC
CASSLRPPGVGYTF
>TRBJ2-1|TRBV7-2|TRBD1|NA
TGTGCCAGCAGCTTACTCGGGACAGGGTTAAACAATGAGCAGTTCTTC
CASSLLGTGLNNEQFF
>TRBJ2-7|TRBV19|TRBD1|few
TGTGCCAGTAGTTCGGACAGGGAGCCCCACTACGAGCAGTACTTC
CASSSDREPHYEQYF
>TRBJ1-1|TRBV5-4|NA|NA
TGTGCCAGCAGCTCGTTGAAACAGGGCCGGAACACTGAAGCTTTCTTT
CASSSLKQGRNTEAFF
>TRBJ2-1|TRBV6-4|TRBD2|NA
TGTGCCAGCAGTGACGGGGGAGGGGATGATGAGCAGTTCTTC
CASSDGGGDDEQFF
>TRBJ1-4|TRBV27|NA|NA
TGTGCCAGCAGTTTATATGTGCCCCTTACTAATGAAAAACTGTTTTTT
CASSLYVPLTNEKLFF
>TRBJ2-1|TRBV7-2|NA|NA
TGTGCCAGCAGCTCGCCCGGTTTCGGGGCGGCCTACAATGAGCAGTTCTTC
CASSSPGFGAAYNEQFF
>TRBJ1-1|TRBV19|TRBD1|NA
TGTGCCAGTAGTAAGAGACAGGGGGCTCGGAACACTGAAGCTTTCTTT
CASSKRQGARNTEAFF
>TRBJ2-5|TRBV7-9|TRBD1|once
TGTGCCAGCAGCTTAGCGGACAGGGGGGAGACCCAGTACTTC
CASSLADRGETQYF
>TRBJ1-3|TRBV11-2|TRBD1|NA
TGTGCCAGCAGCTTGGGCCGGTCAGGAGGGGGCTTCGGAAACACCATATATTTT
CASSLGRSGGGFGNTIYF
>TRBJ2-7|TRBV11-3|TRBD2|NA
TGTGCCAGCAGCTTATCTAGCGGCTCCTCCTACGAGCAGTACTTC
CASSLSSGSSYEQYF
>TRBJ2-6|TRBV18|TRBD1|NA
TGTGCCAGCTCACCGGGACAGGGGACCTCTTCTGGGGCCAACGTCCTGACTTTC
CASSPGQGTSSGANVLTF
>TRBJ2-3|TRBV7-3|NA|medium-sized
TGTGCCAGCAGCTTAACTGGACAAGGGACAGATACGCAGTATTTT
CASSLTGQGTDTQYF
>TRBJ1-2|TRBV5-6|NA|NA
TGTGCCAGCAGCTCGTGGACGGTAGCAGGAGCTAATGGCTACACCTTC
CASSSWTVAGANGYTF